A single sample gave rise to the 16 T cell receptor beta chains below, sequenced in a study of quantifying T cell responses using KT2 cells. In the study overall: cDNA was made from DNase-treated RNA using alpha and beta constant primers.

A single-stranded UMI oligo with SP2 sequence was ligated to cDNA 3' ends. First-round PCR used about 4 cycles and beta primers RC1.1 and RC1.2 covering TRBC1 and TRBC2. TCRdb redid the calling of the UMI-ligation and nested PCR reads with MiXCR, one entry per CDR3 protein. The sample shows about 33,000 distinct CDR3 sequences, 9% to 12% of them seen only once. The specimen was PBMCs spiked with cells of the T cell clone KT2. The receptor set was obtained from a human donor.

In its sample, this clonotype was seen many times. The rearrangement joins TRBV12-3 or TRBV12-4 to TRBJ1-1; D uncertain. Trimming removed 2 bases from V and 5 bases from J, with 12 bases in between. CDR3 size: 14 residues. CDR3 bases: TGTGCCAGCAGTTTAAAGGGCTGGGGTACTGAAGCTTTCTTT. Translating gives CASSLKGWGTEAFF.

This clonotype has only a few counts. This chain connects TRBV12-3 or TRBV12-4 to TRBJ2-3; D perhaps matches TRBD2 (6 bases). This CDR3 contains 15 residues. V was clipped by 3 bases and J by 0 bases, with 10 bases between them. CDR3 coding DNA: TGTGCCAGCAGTTTTATAGCGGTTAGCACAGATACGCAGTATTTT. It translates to CASSFIAVSTDTQYF.

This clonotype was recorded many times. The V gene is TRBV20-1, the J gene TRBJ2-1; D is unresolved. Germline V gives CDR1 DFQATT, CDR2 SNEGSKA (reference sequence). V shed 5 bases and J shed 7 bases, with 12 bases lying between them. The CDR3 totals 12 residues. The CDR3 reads CSAPAVRNEQFF. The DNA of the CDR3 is TGCAGTGCTCCGGCTGTTCGGAATGAGCAGTTCTTC.

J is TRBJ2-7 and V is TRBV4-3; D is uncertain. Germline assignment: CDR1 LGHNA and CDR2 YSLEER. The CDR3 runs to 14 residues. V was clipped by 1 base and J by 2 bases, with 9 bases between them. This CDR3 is CASSQVYGPYEQYF. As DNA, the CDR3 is TGCGCCAGCAGCCAAGTCTACGGGCCCTACGAGCAGTACTTC.

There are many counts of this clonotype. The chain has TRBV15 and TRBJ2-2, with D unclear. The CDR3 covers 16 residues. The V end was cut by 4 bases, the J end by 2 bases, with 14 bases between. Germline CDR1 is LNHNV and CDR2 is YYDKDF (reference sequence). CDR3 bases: TGTGCCACCAGCAAACACATCGGCCCAAACACCGGGGAGCTGTTTTTT. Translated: CATSKHIGPNTGELFF.

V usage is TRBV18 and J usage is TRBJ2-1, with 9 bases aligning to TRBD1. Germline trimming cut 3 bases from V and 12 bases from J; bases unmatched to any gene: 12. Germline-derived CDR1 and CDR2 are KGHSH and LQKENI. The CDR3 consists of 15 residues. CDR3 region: CASSPDSGTGTAQFF. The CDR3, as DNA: TGTGCCAGCTCACCTGACTCCGGGACAGGGACGGCGCAGTTCTTC.

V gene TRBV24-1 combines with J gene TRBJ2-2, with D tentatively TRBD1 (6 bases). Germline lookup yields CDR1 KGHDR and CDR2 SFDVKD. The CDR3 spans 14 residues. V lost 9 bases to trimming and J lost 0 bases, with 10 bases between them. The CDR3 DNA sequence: TGTGCCACCGGGGACAACTCGAACACCGGGGAGCTGTTTTTT. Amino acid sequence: CATGDNSNTGELFF.

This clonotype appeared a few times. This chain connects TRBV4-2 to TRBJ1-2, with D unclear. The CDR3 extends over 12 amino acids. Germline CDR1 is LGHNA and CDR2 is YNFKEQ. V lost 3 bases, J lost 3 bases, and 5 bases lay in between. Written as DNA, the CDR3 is TGTGCCAGCAGCCAGGGCCACTATGGCTACACCTTC. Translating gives CASSQGHYGYTF.

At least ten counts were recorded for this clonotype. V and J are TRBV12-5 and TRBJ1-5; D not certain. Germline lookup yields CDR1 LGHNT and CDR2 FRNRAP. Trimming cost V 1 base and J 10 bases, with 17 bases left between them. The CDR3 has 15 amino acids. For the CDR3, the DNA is TGTGCTAGTGGTTTGGCGGGGTTCTCGGCGGTACCCCAGCATTTT. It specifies CASGLAGFSAVPQHF.

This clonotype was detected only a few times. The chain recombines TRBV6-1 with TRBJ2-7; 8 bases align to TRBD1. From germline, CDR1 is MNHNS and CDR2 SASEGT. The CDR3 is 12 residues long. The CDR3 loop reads CVVQGASYEQYF. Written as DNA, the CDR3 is TGTGTCGTGCAGGGGGCGTCGTACGAGCAGTACTTC.

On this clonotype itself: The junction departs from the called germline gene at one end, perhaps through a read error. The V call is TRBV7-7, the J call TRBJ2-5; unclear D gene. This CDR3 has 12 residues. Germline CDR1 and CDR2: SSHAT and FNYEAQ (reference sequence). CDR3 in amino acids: CASSHDGETQYF. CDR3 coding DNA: TGTGCTAGCAGCCATGACGGCGAGACCCAGTACTTC. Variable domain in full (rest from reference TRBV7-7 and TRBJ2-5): GAGVSQSPRYKVTKRGQDVTLRCDPISSHATLYWYQQALGQGPEFLTYFNYEAQPDKSGLPSDRFSAERPEGSISTLTIQRTEQRDSAMYRCASSHDGETQYFGPGTRLLVL.

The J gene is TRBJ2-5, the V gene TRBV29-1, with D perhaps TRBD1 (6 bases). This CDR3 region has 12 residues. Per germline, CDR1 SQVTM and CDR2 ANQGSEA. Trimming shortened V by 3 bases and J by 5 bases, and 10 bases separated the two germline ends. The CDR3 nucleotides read TGCAGCGTTGATACAGGGCGGGAGACCCAGTACTTC. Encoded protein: CSVDTGRETQYF. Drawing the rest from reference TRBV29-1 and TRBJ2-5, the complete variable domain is SAVISQKPSRDICQRGTSLTIQCQVDSQVTMMFWYRQQPGQSLTLIATANQGSEATYESGFVIDKFPISRPNLTFSTLTVSNMSPEDSSIYLCSVDTGRETQYFGPGTRLLVL.

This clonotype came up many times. CDR3 DNA: TGTGCCAGCAGTTACAGCAGGAAGAACACTGAAGCTTTCTTT. Translating it yields CASSYSRKNTEAFF. The chain recombines TRBV6-2 or TRBV6-3 with TRBJ1-1; no clear D gene. V lost 2 bases, J lost 1 base, and 8 bases lay in between. This CDR3 has 14 residues. Germline-derived CDR1 and CDR2 are MNHEY and SVGEGT.

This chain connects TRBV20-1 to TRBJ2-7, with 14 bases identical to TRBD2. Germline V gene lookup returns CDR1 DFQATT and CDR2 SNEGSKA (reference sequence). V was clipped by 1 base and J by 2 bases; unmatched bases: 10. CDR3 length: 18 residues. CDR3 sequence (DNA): TGCAGTGCTAGAGGAGCTGGGACTAGCGGGAGAGGAACCTACGAGCAGTACTTC. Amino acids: CSARGAGTSGRGTYEQYF.

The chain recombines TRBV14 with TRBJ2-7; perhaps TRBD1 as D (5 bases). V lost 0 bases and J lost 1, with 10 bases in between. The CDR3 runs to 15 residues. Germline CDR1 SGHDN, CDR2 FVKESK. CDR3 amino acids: CASSQDWTKSYEQYF. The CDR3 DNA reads TGTGCCAGCAGCCAAGATTGGACAAAATCCTACGAGCAGTACTTC. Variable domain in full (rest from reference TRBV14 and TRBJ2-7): EAGVTQFPSHSVIEKGQTVTLRCDPISGHDNLYWYRRVMGKEIKFLLHFVKESKQDESGMPNNRFLAERTGGTYSTLKVQPAELEDSGVYFCASSQDWTKSYEQYFGPGTRLTVT.

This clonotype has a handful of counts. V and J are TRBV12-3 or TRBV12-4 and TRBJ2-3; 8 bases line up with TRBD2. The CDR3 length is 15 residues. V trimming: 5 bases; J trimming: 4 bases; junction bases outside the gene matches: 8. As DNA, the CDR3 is TGTGCCAGCAGTCGTTTTAGCGGGAAGTCAGATACGCAGTATTTT. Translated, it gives CASSRFSGKSDTQYF.